The clone carrying this T cell receptor beta chain was recorded once. The antigen is unknown. This specimen belongs to a study of shared clonotypes between healthy human individuals. Turning to the study itself: Contributing individuals were a couple of females and a few males aged 18 to 49. Points from the study as a whole: Clonotype sharing levels among donors were expected to vary with sequencing depth.

Deep level was the assay's run setting. Original handling: ImmunoSEQ supplied junction-only sequences lacking quality scores, so filtering was different. Clones were read by immunoSEQ multiplex PCR, and TCRdb kept only the in-frame ones, dropping some. The V and J calls and clone size are taken from that table; D and trimming were inferred from the DNA. The repertoire holds some 2.1 million clones, with 90% to 95% as singletons. V shed 3 bases and J 8 bases; nucleotides not matched to a gene: 6. CDR1 is SGHTA and CDR2 is FQGNSA in the germline V gene. The CDR3 is made up of 14 amino acids. The chain couples TRBV7-2 to TRBJ1-4; 7 bases map to TRBD1. The sequenced material came from naive CD4+ T cells sorted from blood. Indicated subset: CD45RA+ positively selected. The TCR sequence derives from a man aged 18 to 29 in good health. The CDR3 here is CASSFTGVGEKLFF. DNA for the CDR3: TGTGCCAGCAGCTTTACAGGGGTAGGGGAAAAACTGTTTTTT.